The 21 T cell receptor beta chains below come from one sample, sequenced in a study of Tregs in tolerant kidney transplant recipients. Repertoires were generated with immunoSEQ multiplex PCR, while TCRdb's copy carries only in-frame clones and drops some. The table shows approximately 60,000 clones, with 95% to 98% occurring only once. The sequencing used Tregs from blood, collected before the transplant. These receptor sequences come from a human donor who received a combined kidney and bone marrow transplant.

The chain carries TRBV5-4 and TRBJ2-1, with TRBD2 matching 7 bases. This CDR3 comprises 16 residues. Germline V gene lookup returns CDR1 SGHNT and CDR2 YYREEE (reference sequence). The ends lost 2 bases at V and 2 bases at J; junction bases unmatched: 7. The CDR3 region is CASSFGSGGTYNEQFF. As DNA, the CDR3 is TGTGCCAGCAGCTTCGGATCGGGGGGTACCTACAATGAGCAGTTCTTC. The whole variable domain, remainder taken from reference TRBV5-4 and TRBJ2-1, is ETGVTQSPTHLIKTRGQQVTLRCSSQSGHNTVSWYQQALGQGPQFIFQYYREEENGRGNFPPRFSGLQFPNYSSELNVNALELDDSALYLCASSFGSGGTYNEQFFGPGTRLTVL.

This sequence joins TRBV27 and TRBJ2-3, with 7 nucleotides matching TRBD1. CDR1 and CDR2 from the germline V gene are MNHEY and SMNVEV (reference sequence). CDR3 length equals 15 residues. V trimming: 3 bases; J trimming: 3 bases; junction bases outside the gene matches: 6. CDR3 amino acids: CASSFIRGMTDTQYF. The CDR3 DNA sequence: TGTGCCAGCAGTTTTATCAGGGGGATGACAGATACGCAGTATTTT.

This clone was found once. The gene calls are TRBV7-3 and TRBJ2-7; no clear D gene. This CDR3 is built from 14 residues. Trimming shortened V by 5 bases and J by 0 bases, and 11 bases separated the two germline ends. The V gene's germline CDR1 is SGHTA and CDR2 FQGTGA. CDR3 region: CASSPGPRSYEQYF. CDR3 coding DNA: TGTGCCAGCAGCCCGGGTCCCCGCTCCTACGAGCAGTACTTC. The full variable domain, with the rest looked up from reference TRBV7-3 and TRBJ2-7, is GAGVSQTPSNKVTEKGKYVELRCDPISGHTALYWYRQSLGQGPEFLIYFQGTGAADDSGLPNDRFFAVRPEGSVSTLKIQRTERGDSAVYLCASSPGPRSYEQYFGPGTRLTVT.

This clone was seen just once. The V and J genes are TRBV11-2 and TRBJ2-5; 13 bases align to TRBD2. CDR3 length: 17 residues. Trimming at V came to 0 bases and at J to 7 bases, leaving 8 bases not matched to a gene. CDR1 is SGHAT, CDR2 FQNNGV, per germline. Here the CDR3 DNA reads TGTGCCAGCAGCTTAGACTCTGGACTAGCGGGGGCAGGGACCCAGTACTTC. Translated, it gives CASSLDSGLAGAGTQYF.

This chain joins TRBV4-1 and TRBJ2-3; 11 bases agree with TRBD1. In germline, CDR1 is MGHRA, CDR2 YSYEKL. This CDR3 spans 15 amino acids. J was trimmed by 5 bases and V by 4 bases; bases with no gene match: 5. DNA of the CDR3: TGCGCCAGCAGCCCTACGGGGACAGGGGGAGATACGCAGTATTTT. This codes for CASSPTGTGGDTQYF.

The gene calls are TRBV5-4 and TRBJ2-7; 7 nucleotides agree with TRBD1. The CDR3 extends over 13 amino acids. The J segment lost 6 bases and the V segment lost 4 bases, leaving 7 bases of the junction unmatched. Germline V gene lookup returns CDR1 SGHNT and CDR2 YYREEE (reference sequence). CDR3 residues: CASSVTGVGEQYF. The CDR3 bases are TGTGCCAGCAGCGTCACAGGGGTTGGCGAGCAGTACTTC.

This chain links TRBV7-2 with TRBJ1-2; TRBD1 matches at 10 bases. In germline, CDR1 is SGHTA, CDR2 FQGNSA. V lost 5 bases, J lost 1 base, and 4 bases stayed unmatched. The CDR3 length is 15 residues. The CDR3 DNA is TGTGCCAGCAGCCCGCGGACAGGGGGTAACTATGGCTACACCTTC. Translated, it gives CASSPRTGGNYGYTF.

This clone appeared a single time. The chain recombines TRBV27 with TRBJ2-1; D call uncertain. Deletions cut 4 bases from V and 3 bases from J, with 7 bases between. In germline, CDR1 is MNHEY, CDR2 SMNVEV (reference sequence). The CDR3 has 13 residues. DNA for the CDR3: TGTGCCAGCAGTTCCCGTAGCTACAATGAGCAGTTCTTC. Its protein is CASSSRSYNEQFF.

V and J are TRBV2 and TRBJ2-7; TRBD1 might be the D (7 bases). Germline CDR1 reads SNHLY; CDR2 reads FYNNEI. The V end lost 4 bases, the J end lost 6 bases, and 13 bases lay between the germline ends. The CDR3 consists of 13 residues. The CDR3 DNA reads as TGTGCCAGCAGTGTCAGGGGGGTTTCCGAGCAGTACTTC. Amino acid sequence: CASSVRGVSEQYF.

The CDR3 DNA is TGTGCCAGCAGCGTCCAGGGGAACACTGAAGCTTTCTTT. Its translation: CASSVQGNTEAFF. The chain couples TRBV9 to TRBJ1-1; D may be TRBD1 (5 bases). This CDR3 comprises 13 residues. V was pared by 2 bases and J by 1 base, with 6 bases between. The germline V gene has CDR1 SGDLS and CDR2 YYNGEE.

Only a few counts were recorded for this clone. The J gene is TRBJ1-5, the V gene TRBV27; D call uncertain. Per the germline V gene, CDR1 is MNHEY and CDR2 is SMNVEV (reference sequence). This CDR3 is built from 11 residues. V was clipped by 10 bases and J by 6 bases, with 10 bases between them. This chain's CDR3 is CAIRVGQPQHF. The CDR3 DNA reads TGTGCCATCCGGGTGGGTCAGCCCCAGCATTTT.

The V call is TRBV18, the J call TRBJ1-1; D is perhaps TRBD1 (5 bases). CDR1 and CDR2 (germline): KGHSH, LQKENI. The CDR3 sequence is 17 residues long. V dropped 0 bases and J dropped 10 bases, with 24 bases sitting between them. The CDR3 is CASSPPLTEGVHRRAFF. The CDR3 DNA follows: TGTGCCAGCTCACCACCCTTGACCGAAGGGGTTCACCGTAGAGCTTTCTTT.

The rearrangement joins TRBV6-1 to TRBJ1-6, with 7 bases lining up with TRBD1. V gave up 10 bases and J gave up 5 bases; unmatched junction bases: 8. This CDR3 spans 14 amino acids. In germline, CDR1 is MNHNS, CDR2 SASEGT. The CDR3 spells CATSGDSHNSPLHF. CDR3 nucleotide sequence: TGTGCCACGTCTGGGGACAGTCATAATTCACCCCTCCACTTT.

The V gene is TRBV30, the J gene TRBJ2-3; D may be TRBD2 (7 bases). V shed 4 bases and J shed 7 bases, with 9 bases lying between them. The germline V gene has CDR1 GTSNPN and CDR2 SVGIG (reference sequence). CDR3 size: 11 residues. For the CDR3, the DNA is TGTGCCTGGACCGGGGGGCATACGCAGTATTTT. This sequence encodes CAWTGGHTQYF.

The rearrangement links TRBV6-5 to TRBJ2-1, with TRBD1 matching 7 bases. The CDR3 extends over 11 amino acids. Germline values: CDR1 MNHEY, CDR2 SVGAGI. Trimming cost V 5 bases and J 11 bases; bases outside gene matches: 3. The CDR3 spells CASSLDRQQFF. The CDR3 bases are TGTGCCAGCAGTCTGGACAGGCAGCAGTTCTTC.

V and J are TRBV4-3 and TRBJ2-5; tentatively, D is TRBD2 (5 bases). V was pared by 2 bases and J by 5 bases, with 15 bases between. This CDR3 is built from 15 residues. CDR1 is LGHNA and CDR2 is YSLEER in the germline V gene. The CDR3 sequence is CASSQINTPGETQYF. The CDR3 DNA reads as TGCGCCAGCAGCCAAATTAACACCCCGGGGGAGACCCAGTACTTC.

The chain is built from TRBV7-8 and TRBJ2-1; no definite D call. Germline CDR1 is SGHVS and CDR2 is FQNEAQ. Trimming cost V 7 bases and J 0 bases, with 13 bases left between them. CDR3 length equals 15 residues. This CDR3 is CASIAAGPSYNEQFF. The CDR3 DNA reads as TGTGCCAGCATCGCGGCTGGCCCCTCCTACAATGAGCAGTTCTTC.

The genes are TRBV11-3 and TRBJ1-3, with D possibly TRBD1 on 5 matching bases. V was cut by 5 bases and J by 4 bases, with 12 bases left in between. The CDR3 spans 14 residues. Germline CDR1 SGHNT, CDR2 YENEEA. The CDR3 region is CASSNRGQGNTIYF. In DNA, the CDR3 is TGTGCCAGCAGCAATCGCGGACAAGGAAACACCATATATTTT.

The J gene is TRBJ2-3, the V gene TRBV6-1, with D maybe TRBD2 (6 bases). The germline V gene has CDR1 MNHNS and CDR2 SASEGT. The V and J ends lost 7 bases and 0 bases respectively, with 14 bases between them. CDR3 length equals 15 residues. The CDR3 protein is CASTSLALSTDTQYF. Here the CDR3 DNA reads TGTGCCAGCACTTCCCTAGCGCTGAGCACAGATACGCAGTATTTT.

This clone showed up just once. The rearrangement joins TRBV9 to TRBJ2-1, with D unresolved. Per the germline V gene, CDR1 is SGDLS and CDR2 is YYNGEE. V lost 0 bases to trimming and J lost 5 bases, with 6 bases between them. The CDR3 is made up of 13 amino acids. The CDR3 here is CASSVGLNNEQFF. DNA of the CDR3: TGTGCCAGCAGCGTAGGTCTTAACAATGAGCAGTTCTTC.

The chain combines TRBV25-1 with TRBJ2-1; the D is unclear. Germline CDR1 is MGHDK and CDR2 is SYGVNS. Trimming stripped 4 bases from V and 7 bases from J, with 11 bases between. The CDR3 runs to 13 residues. CDR3 DNA sequence: TGTGCCAGCAGTGGCCGACTCGGAAATGAGCAGTTCTTC. Its protein is CASSGRLGNEQFF.